The T cell receptor (beta chain) described here comes from a study of molecular identifiers for immune sequencing clone quantification. TCRdb used MiXCR to reprocess the PCR reads, holding one entry per CDR3 protein. This table has about half a million distinct CDR3 sequences, around 25% appearing once. Germline CDR1 and CDR2: MDHEN and SYDVKM. The CDR3 is made up of 13 amino acids. With 6 bases clipped from V and 2 bases from J, the junction kept 1 base outside the gene matches. This TCR derives from a human donor in good health. Some libraries in this study had Jurkat cell RNA spiked in. The sequenced sample was naive CD8+ T cells from blood, with Jurkat cell RNA spiked in. Documented subset: FACS-sorted CD8+CD4-CCR7+CD45RA+ naive T cells. This chain links TRBV28 with TRBJ2-7; 10 nucleotides match TRBD1. CDR3 residues: CASRTGGPYEQYF. In DNA form, the CDR3 reads TGTGCCAGCAGGACAGGGGGCCCCTACGAGCAGTACTTC. Based on the CDR3 plus reference TRBV28 and TRBJ2-7, the full variable domain is DVKVTQSSRYLVKRTGEKVFLECVQDMDHENMFWYRQDPGLGLRLIYFSYDVKMKEKGDIPEGYSVSREKKERFSLILESASTNQTSMYLCASRTGGPYEQYFGPGTRLTVT.